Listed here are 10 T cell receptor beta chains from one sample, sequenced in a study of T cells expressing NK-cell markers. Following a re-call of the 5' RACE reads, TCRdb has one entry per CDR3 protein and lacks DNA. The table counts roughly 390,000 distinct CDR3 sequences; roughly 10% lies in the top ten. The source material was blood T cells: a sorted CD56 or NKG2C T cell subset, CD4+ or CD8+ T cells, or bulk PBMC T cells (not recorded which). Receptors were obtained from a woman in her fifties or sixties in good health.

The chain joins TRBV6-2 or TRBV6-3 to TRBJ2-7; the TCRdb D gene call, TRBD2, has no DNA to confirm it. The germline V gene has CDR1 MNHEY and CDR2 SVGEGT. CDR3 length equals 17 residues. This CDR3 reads CASSYGLAGALLYEQYF.

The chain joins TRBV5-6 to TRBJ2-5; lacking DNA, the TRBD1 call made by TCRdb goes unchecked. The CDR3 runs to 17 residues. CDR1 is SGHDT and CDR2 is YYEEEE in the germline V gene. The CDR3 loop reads CASSTYRQGGNSETQYF.

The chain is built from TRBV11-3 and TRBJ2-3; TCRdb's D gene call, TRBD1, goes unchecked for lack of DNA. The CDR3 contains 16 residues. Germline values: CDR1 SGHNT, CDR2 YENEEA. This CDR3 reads CASTVAGEGRADTQYF.

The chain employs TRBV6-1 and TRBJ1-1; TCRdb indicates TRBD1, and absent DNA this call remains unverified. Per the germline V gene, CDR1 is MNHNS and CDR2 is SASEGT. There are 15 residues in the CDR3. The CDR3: CASSLTGQTNTEAFF.

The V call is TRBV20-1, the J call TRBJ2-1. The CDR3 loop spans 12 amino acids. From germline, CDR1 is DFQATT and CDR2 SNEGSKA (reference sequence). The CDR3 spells CSAQRTYNEQFF.

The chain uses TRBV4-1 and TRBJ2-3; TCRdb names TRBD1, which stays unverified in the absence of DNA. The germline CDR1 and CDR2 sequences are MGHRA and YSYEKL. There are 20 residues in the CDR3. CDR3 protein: CASSHKVGQGDGGRVDTQYF.

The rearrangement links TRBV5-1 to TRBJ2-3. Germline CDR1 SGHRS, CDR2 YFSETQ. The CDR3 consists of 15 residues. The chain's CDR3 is CASSWAGSGTDTQYF.

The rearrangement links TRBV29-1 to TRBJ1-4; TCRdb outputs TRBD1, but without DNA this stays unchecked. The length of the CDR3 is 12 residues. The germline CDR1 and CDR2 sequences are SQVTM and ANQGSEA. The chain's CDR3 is CSAKGDDEKLFF.

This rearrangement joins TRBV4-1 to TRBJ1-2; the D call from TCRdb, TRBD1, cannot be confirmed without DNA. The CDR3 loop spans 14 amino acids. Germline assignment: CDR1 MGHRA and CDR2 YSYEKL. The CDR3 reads CASSQAGGLDGYTF.

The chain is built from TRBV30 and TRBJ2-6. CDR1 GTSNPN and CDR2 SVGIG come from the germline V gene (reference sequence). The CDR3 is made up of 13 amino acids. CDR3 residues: CARRGSGANVLTF.